These 25 T cell receptor beta chains came from one sample sequenced in a study of shared clonotypes between healthy human individuals (dated by TCRdb to 2018 to 2021). The method behind the library was the immunoSEQ multiplex PCR assay. TCRdb provides this immuneACCESS table in a form limited to in-frame rearrangements. Some clones are lacking; in checked studies, under half of them reflect an unresolved V gene, and why the rest are absent is not known. The sample table holds around 2,000,000 clones, of which around 95% were seen once. The biggest ten clones account for roughly 0.13% of the sample. The specimen was naive CD4+ T cells sorted from blood. What this sample's cell subset or site label stands for: CD45RA+ positively selected. Every receptor here comes from a man aged 18 to 29 in good health.

The sample holds one count of this clone. Other DNA sequences in the sample encode the same CDR3. The J gene is TRBJ2-3, the V gene TRBV5-1; D ambiguous. Per germline, CDR1 SGHRS and CDR2 YFSETQ. The CDR3 length is 15 residues. The V end was cut by 4 bases, the J end by 0 bases, with 12 bases between. CDR3 coding DNA: TGCGCCAGCAGCCCGGACGGCTATAGCACAGATACGCAGTATTTT. Translation gives CASSPDGYSTDTQYF.

This clone occurred once. The rearrangement links TRBV4-1 to TRBJ1-5, with 9 bases fitting TRBD1. There are 14 residues in the CDR3. In germline, CDR1 is MGHRA, CDR2 YSYEKL. With 6 bases clipped from V and 6 bases from J, the junction kept 6 bases outside the gene matches. The CDR3 region has the DNA TGCGCCAGCAGACGGGACAGGGAAGGTCAGCCCCAGCATTTT. Protein sequence: CASRRDREGQPQHF.

V usage is TRBV6-1 and J usage is TRBJ2-7; D ambiguous. Germline V gene sequence: CDR1 MNHNS, CDR2 SASEGT. The CDR3 runs 15 residues. Trimming removed 1 base at V and 0 bases at J, with 10 bases between. The CDR3 region is CASSEVGVFSYEQYF. In nucleotides, the CDR3 is TGTGCCAGCAGTGAAGTTGGGGTCTTCTCCTACGAGCAGTACTTC.

The J gene is TRBJ1-6, the V gene TRBV4-1, with 7 bases matching TRBD1. Losses at the gene ends were 4 bases for V and 5 bases for J; bases not matched to a gene: 14. Germline values: CDR1 MGHRA, CDR2 YSYEKL. The CDR3 has 18 amino acids. CDR3 coding DNA: TGCGCCAGCAGCCTATCCCGGCACCGGGACAGCAATAATTCACCCCTCCACTTT. This codes for CASSLSRHRDSNNSPLHF.

V and J are TRBV19 and TRBJ1-2; D is perhaps TRBD1 (6 bases). V lost 5 bases and J lost 1, with 8 bases in between. Per germline, CDR1 LNHDA and CDR2 SQIVND (reference sequence). The CDR3 totals 13 residues. Here the CDR3 DNA reads TGTGCCAGTAGTTTGGGACATAACTATGGCTACACCTTC. Translating gives CASSLGHNYGYTF. Variable domain in full (rest from reference TRBV19 and TRBJ1-2): DGGITQSPKYLFRKEGQNVTLSCEQNLNHDAMYWYRQDPGQGLRLIYYSQIVNDFQKGDIAEGYSVSREKKESFPLTVTSAQKNPTAFYLCASSLGHNYGYTFGSGTRLTVV.

DNA for the CDR3: TGTGCCAGCAGTAACGACAGAGGGGCGAACACTGAAGCTTTCTTT. It yields the protein CASSNDRGANTEAFF. V gene TRBV2 combines with J gene TRBJ1-1; tentative D call: TRBD1 (5 bases). CDR3 length: 15 amino acids. Germline assignment: CDR1 SNHLY and CDR2 FYNNEI. V lost 5 bases to trimming and J lost 1 base, with 14 bases between them.

V and J are TRBV28 and TRBJ2-7, with 11 nucleotides matching TRBD2. Per germline, CDR1 MDHEN and CDR2 SYDVKM. Trimming at V came to 1 base and at J to 2 bases, leaving 1 base not matched to a gene. The CDR3 length is 15 residues. Here the CDR3 reads CASSLYSGGAYEQYF. The CDR3 bases are TGTGCCAGCAGTTTATATAGCGGGGGGGCCTACGAGCAGTACTTC.

On this clone itself: The same CDR3 can be traced to other DNA sequences in this sample. V and J are TRBV7-2 and TRBJ2-3; D gene unclear. The length of the CDR3 is 14 residues. Germline lookup yields CDR1 SGHTA and CDR2 FQGNSA. V was trimmed by 0 bases and J by 6 bases, leaving 10 bases between them. CDR3 sequence: CASSLAPPPDTQYF. Written as DNA, the CDR3 is TGTGCCAGCAGCTTAGCACCCCCCCCGGATACGCAGTATTTT.

The CDR3 DNA reads TGTGCCAGCAGTCATCGTGCGGGGGGGAGACTCGATACGCAGTATTTT. It yields the protein CASSHRAGGRLDTQYF. This chain joins TRBV6-6 and TRBJ2-3, with TRBD2 matching 9 bases. The CDR3 totals 16 residues. J gave up 6 bases and V 5 bases, and 12 bases lay outside the gene matches. CDR1 MNHNY and CDR2 SVGAGI come from the germline V gene (reference sequence).

The chain employs TRBV7-9 and TRBJ1-2; TRBD1 might be the D (5 bases). Germline CDR1 is SEHNR and CDR2 is FQNEAQ (reference sequence). The CDR3 loop spans 12 amino acids. Trimming removed 5 bases at V and 6 bases at J, with 10 bases between. CDR3 sequence (DNA): TGTGCCAGCAGCGCGCAGGGTAATGGCTACACCTTC. Protein product: CASSAQGNGYTF.

V usage is TRBV19 and J usage is TRBJ2-7; the D gene is possibly TRBD1 (5 bases). Looked up from germline, CDR1 is LNHDA and CDR2 is SQIVND (reference sequence). V shed 5 bases and J shed 0 bases, with 8 bases lying between them. CDR3 size: 13 residues. CDR3 sequence (DNA): TGTGCCAGTAGTCCCCAGGGCTCCTACGAGCAGTACTTC. This gives the protein CASSPQGSYEQYF.

This sequence joins TRBV10-3 and TRBJ1-2; 9 nucleotides align to TRBD1. Germline CDR1 and CDR2: ENHRY and SYGVKD. The CDR3 is made up of 15 amino acids. Trimming took 9 bases from V and 3 from J; bases not matched to a gene: 11. CDR3 sequence: CAIFRDRDLDYGYTF. The CDR3 coding sequence is TGTGCCATTTTCCGGGACAGGGATCTAGACTATGGCTACACCTTC.

Note on this clone: Relative to the germline gene, one junction end is altered; a read error may explain this. This rearrangement joins TRBV18 to TRBJ2-7, with 10 bases aligning to TRBD2. The CDR3 contains 15 residues. Looked up from germline, CDR1 is KGHSH and CDR2 is LQKENI. CDR3 bases: TGTGCCAGCTCAGCACCGGGACTAGCGAGCTACGAGCAGTACTTC. It encodes CASSAPGLASYEQYF.

The rearrangement joins TRBV29-1 to TRBJ1-5; D might be TRBD1 (6 bases). V was shortened by 6 bases and J by 8 bases, with 14 bases between the two germline ends. The germline CDR1 and CDR2 sequences are SQVTM and ANQGSEA. This CDR3 comprises 12 residues. CDR3: CSVGRGGEPQHF. As DNA, the CDR3 is TGCAGCGTCGGTAGGGGGGGCGAGCCCCAGCATTTT.

This chain uses TRBV7-2 with TRBJ2-2; 8 bases are shared with TRBD1. In germline, CDR1 is SGHTA, CDR2 FQGNSA. This CDR3 has 16 amino acids. The J segment lost 1 base and the V segment lost 5 bases, leaving 6 bases of the junction unmatched. The CDR3 nucleotides are TGTGCCAGCAGCCCTCGGACAGGGCAGAACACCGGGGAGCTGTTTTTT. It yields the protein CASSPRTGQNTGELFF.

This clone occurred many times. This chain links TRBV2 with TRBJ2-7, with 7 bases aligning to TRBD1. The CDR3 is made up of 13 amino acids. The germline CDR1 and CDR2 sequences are SNHLY and FYNNEI. V lost 6 bases to trimming and J lost 4 bases; unmatched junction nucleotides: 6. The CDR3 nucleotides are TGTGCCAGCAGGAACAGGGGTCCATACGAGCAGTACTTC. Translated: CASRNRGPYEQYF.

This rearrangement joins TRBV6-5 to TRBJ2-1; no clear D gene. Germline lookup yields CDR1 MNHEY and CDR2 SVGAGI. This CDR3 comprises 14 residues. Trimming took 0 bases from V and 6 from J, leaving 9 bases between them. This CDR3 reads CASSYSGLLNEQFF. The CDR3 bases are TGTGCCAGCAGTTACTCAGGCTTGCTCAATGAGCAGTTCTTC.

The chain links TRBV5-6 to TRBJ2-7; D gene ambiguous. Germline CDR1 SGHDT, CDR2 YYEEEE. V was clipped by 3 bases and J by 0 bases, with 13 bases between them. The CDR3 consists of 15 residues. DNA of the CDR3: TGTGCCAGCAGCTACTATGGACCAAGCTCCTACGAGCAGTACTTC. This encodes CASSYYGPSSYEQYF.

This clone was counted a single time. This rearrangement joins TRBV7-9 to TRBJ1-1; D is undetermined. The CDR3 runs to 16 residues. Trimming shortened V by 2 bases and J by 1 base, and 14 bases separated the two germline ends. CDR1 is SEHNR, CDR2 FQNEAQ, per germline (reference sequence). CDR3 loop: CASSLLQPGENTEAFF. CDR3 coding DNA: TGTGCCAGCAGCTTACTTCAACCCGGAGAGAACACTGAAGCTTTCTTT.

V and J are TRBV30 and TRBJ1-2; D gene uncertain. The CDR3 extends over 12 amino acids. CDR1 is GTSNPN and CDR2 is SVGIG in the germline V gene (reference sequence). V lost 5 bases and J lost 8, with 15 bases in between. The CDR3 loop reads CAWERYAGGYTF. The CDR3 coding sequence is TGTGCCTGGGAGAGGTACGCGGGAGGCTACACCTTC.

This clone occurred a few times. The rearrangement uses TRBV10-3 and TRBJ2-1; 7 bases fit TRBD2. The CDR3 consists of 13 residues. Germline V gene sequence: CDR1 ENHRY, CDR2 SYGVKD. The V and J ends lost 7 bases and 5 bases, in that order; junction bases with no gene match: 5. The CDR3, as DNA: TGTGCCATCACTGGGGGGACTAACAATGAGCAGTTCTTC. It specifies CAITGGTNNEQFF.

CDR3 in amino acids: CASSGGTSGVRNIQYF. CDR3 DNA sequence: TGTGCCAGCTCAGGCGGGACTAGCGGGGTTCGAAACATTCAGTACTTC. The chain is built from TRBV18 and TRBJ2-4, with 13 bases lining up with TRBD2. Germline CDR1 reads KGHSH; CDR2 reads LQKENI. The CDR3 length is 16 residues. Trimming cost V 5 bases and J 6 bases; bases outside gene matches: 7.

This clone was counted at least ten times. Other DNA sequences in this specimen translate into the identical CDR3. The CDR3 nucleotides are TGTGCCAGCAGCTTGCCGGGACTAGCGGGAGTCGAGCAGTACTTC. This codes for CASSLPGLAGVEQYF. The J gene is TRBJ2-7, the V gene TRBV11-2; 14 bases fit TRBD2. The V segment lost 3 bases and the J segment 6 bases; nucleotides outside the gene matches: 4. Germline assignment: CDR1 SGHAT and CDR2 FQNNGV. The CDR3 has 15 residues.

This clone was observed many times. This chain uses TRBV29-1 with TRBJ2-7; D is undetermined. This CDR3 contains 15 residues. Trimming removed 5 bases at V and 2 bases at J, with 19 bases between. The germline CDR1 and CDR2 sequences are SQVTM and ANQGSEA. The CDR3 region is CSVIPSRAHAYEQYF. In DNA, the CDR3 is TGCAGCGTTATCCCCTCCCGAGCGCACGCCTACGAGCAGTACTTC.

V and J are TRBV5-4 and TRBJ2-3; no firm D call. Germline values: CDR1 SGHNT, CDR2 YYREEE (reference sequence). Trimming shortened V by 10 bases and J by 2 bases, and 17 bases separated the two germline ends. The CDR3 is made up of 14 amino acids. The CDR3 reads CAVEDKRVTDTQYF. The CDR3 coding sequence is TGTGCCGTCGAGGATAAGCGTGTCACAGATACGCAGTATTTT.